The source of this T cell receptor (beta chain) is a study of blood T cell repertoires in COVID-19. Overall study: Material from acute and convalescent COVID-19 was sourced from the United States, Italy and Spain.

TCRdb's copy holds only in-frame clones and misses some; the assay was immunoSEQ multiplex PCR. The data contain about 200,000 clones, roughly 82% of them singletons. Trimming shortened V by 1 base and J by 4 bases, and 13 bases separated the two germline ends. The CDR3 spans 15 residues. CDR1 and CDR2 (germline): LGHNA, YSLEER. Sequencing was performed on PBMCs or T cells enriched from blood (not recorded which). This chain uses TRBV4-3 with TRBJ1-1, with D uncertain. The source is a man in his forties who had recovered from COVID-19. In DNA form, the CDR3 reads TGCGCCAGCAGCCAAGGGTGGTTCGCGAGCACTGAAGCTTTCTTT. Its translation is CASSQGWFASTEAFF.